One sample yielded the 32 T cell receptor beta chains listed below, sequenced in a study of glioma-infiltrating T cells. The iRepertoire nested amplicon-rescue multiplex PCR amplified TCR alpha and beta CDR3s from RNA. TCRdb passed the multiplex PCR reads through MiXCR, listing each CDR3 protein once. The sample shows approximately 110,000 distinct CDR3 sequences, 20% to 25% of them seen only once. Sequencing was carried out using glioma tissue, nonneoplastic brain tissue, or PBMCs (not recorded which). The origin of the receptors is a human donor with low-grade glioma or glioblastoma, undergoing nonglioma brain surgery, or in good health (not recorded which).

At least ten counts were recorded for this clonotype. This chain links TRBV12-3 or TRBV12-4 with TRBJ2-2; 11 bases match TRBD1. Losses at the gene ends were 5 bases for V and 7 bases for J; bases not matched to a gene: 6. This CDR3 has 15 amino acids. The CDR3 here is CASSPGQGAIGELFF. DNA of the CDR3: TGTGCCAGCAGTCCAGGACAGGGGGCCATCGGGGAGCTGTTTTTT.

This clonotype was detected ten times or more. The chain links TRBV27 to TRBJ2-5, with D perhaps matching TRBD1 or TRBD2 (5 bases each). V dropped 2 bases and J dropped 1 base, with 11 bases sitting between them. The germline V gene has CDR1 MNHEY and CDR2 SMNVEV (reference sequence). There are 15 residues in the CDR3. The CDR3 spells CASSLVGTAQETQYF. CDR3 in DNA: TGTGCCAGCAGTTTAGTAGGGACGGCCCAAGAGACCCAGTACTTC.

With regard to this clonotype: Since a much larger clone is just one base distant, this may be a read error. The CDR3 sequence is CASSYWWESSYEQYF. The CDR3 DNA sequence: TGTGCCAGCAGTTACTGGTGGGAGAGCTCCTACGAGCAGTACTTC. The chain is built from TRBV6-6 and TRBJ2-7, with a weak D call TRBD2 (5 bases). Trimming pared 1 base from V and 0 bases from J, leaving 10 bases between. Germline CDR1 MNHNY, CDR2 SVGAGI (reference sequence). The CDR3 totals 15 residues.

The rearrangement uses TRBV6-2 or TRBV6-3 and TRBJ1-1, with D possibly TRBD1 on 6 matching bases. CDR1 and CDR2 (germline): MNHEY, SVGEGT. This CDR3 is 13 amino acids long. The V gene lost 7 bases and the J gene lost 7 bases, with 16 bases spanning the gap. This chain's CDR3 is CASKWGRYSEAFF. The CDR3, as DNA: TGTGCCAGCAAATGGGGGCGGTATAGTGAAGCTTTCTTT.

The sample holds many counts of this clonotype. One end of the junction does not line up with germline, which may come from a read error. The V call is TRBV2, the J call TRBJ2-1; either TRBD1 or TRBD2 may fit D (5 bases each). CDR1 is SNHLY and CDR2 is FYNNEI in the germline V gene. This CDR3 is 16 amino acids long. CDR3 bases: TGTGCCAGCGATGGGGACGTATTCGATTCGCGGAATGAGCAGTCCTTC. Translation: CASDGDVFDSRNEQSF.

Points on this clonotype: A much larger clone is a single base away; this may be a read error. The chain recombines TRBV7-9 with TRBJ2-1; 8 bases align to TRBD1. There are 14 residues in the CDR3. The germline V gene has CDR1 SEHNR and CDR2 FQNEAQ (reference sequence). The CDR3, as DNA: TGTGCCAGCAGCATACTGTTGACAGGGGAAGAGCTGTTCTTC. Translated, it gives CASSILLTGEELFF. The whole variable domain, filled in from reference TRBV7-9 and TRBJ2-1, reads DTGVSQNPRHKITKRGQNVTFRCDPISEHNRLYWYRQTLGQGPEFLTYFQNEAQLEKSRLLSDRFSAERPKGSFSTLEIQRTEQGDSAMYLCASSILLTGEELFFGPGTRLTVL.

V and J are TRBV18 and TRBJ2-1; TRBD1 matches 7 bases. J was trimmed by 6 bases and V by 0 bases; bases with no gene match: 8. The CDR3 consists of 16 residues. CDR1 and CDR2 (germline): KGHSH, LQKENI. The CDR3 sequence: CASSPPQGEKGNEQFF. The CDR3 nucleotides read TGTGCCAGCTCACCACCTCAGGGGGAGAAGGGCAATGAGCAGTTCTTC.

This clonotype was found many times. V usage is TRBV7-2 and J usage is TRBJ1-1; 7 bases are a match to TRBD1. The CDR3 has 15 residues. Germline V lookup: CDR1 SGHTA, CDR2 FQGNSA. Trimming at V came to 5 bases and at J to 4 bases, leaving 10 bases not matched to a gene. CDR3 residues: CASSRRQGRITEAFF. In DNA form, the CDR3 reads TGTGCCAGCAGCCGAAGACAGGGAAGGATCACTGAAGCTTTCTTT.

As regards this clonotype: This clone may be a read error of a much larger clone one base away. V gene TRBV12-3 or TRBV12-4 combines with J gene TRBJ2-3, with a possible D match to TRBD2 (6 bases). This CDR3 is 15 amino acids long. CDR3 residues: CDSSAGGQPTDTQYF. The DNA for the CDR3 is TGTGACAGCAGTGCAGGAGGGCAACCTACGGATACGCAGTATTTT.

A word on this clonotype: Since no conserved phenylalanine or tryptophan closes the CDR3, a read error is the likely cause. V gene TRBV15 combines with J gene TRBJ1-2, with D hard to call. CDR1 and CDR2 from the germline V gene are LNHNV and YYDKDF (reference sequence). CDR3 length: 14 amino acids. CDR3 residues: CATGSGGRNNGYTL. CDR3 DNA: TGTGCCACCGGCAGCGGAGGGAGAAACAATGGCTACACCCTC.

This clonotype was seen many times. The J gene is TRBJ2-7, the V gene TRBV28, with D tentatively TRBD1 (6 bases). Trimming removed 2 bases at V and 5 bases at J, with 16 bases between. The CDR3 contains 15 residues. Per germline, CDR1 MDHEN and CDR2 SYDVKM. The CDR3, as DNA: TGTGCCAGCAGTTTAGGTGAGGGGGTGAGCCACGAGCAGTACTTC. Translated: CASSLGEGVSHEQYF. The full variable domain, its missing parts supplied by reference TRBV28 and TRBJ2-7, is DVKVTQSSRYLVKRTGEKVFLECVQDMDHENMFWYRQDPGLGLRLIYFSYDVKMKEKGDIPEGYSVSREKKERFSLILESASTNQTSMYLCASSLGEGVSHEQYFGPGTRLTVT.

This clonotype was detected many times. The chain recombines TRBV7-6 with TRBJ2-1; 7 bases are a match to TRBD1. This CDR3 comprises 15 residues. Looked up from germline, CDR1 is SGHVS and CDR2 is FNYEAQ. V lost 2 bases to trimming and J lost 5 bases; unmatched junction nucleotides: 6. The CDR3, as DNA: TGTGCCAGCAGCTTACTCGGCCAGGGGGACAATGAGCAGTTCTTC. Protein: CASSLLGQGDNEQFF.

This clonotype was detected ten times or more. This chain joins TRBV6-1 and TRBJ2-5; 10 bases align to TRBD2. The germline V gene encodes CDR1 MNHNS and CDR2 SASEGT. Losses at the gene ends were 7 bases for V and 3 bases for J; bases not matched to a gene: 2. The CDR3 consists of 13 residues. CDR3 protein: CASMLAGEETQYF. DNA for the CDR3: TGTGCCAGCATGCTAGCGGGGGAAGAGACCCAGTACTTC.

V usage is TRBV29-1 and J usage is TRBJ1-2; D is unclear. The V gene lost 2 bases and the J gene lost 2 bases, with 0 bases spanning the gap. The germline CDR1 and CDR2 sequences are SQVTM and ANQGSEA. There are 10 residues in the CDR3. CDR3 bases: TGCAGCGTTGAAAACTATGGCTACACCTTC. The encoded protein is CSVENYGYTF. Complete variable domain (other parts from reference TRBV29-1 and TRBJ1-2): SAVISQKPSRDICQRGTSLTIQCQVDSQVTMMFWYRQQPGQSLTLIATANQGSEATYESGFVIDKFPISRPNLTFSTLTVSNMSPEDSSIYLCSVENYGYTFGSGTRLTVV.

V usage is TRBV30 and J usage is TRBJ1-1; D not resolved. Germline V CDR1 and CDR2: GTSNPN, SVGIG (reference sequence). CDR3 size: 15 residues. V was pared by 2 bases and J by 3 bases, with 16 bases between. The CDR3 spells CAWSPRTHSYTEAFF. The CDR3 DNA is TGTGCCTGGAGTCCAAGGACGCATTCTTACACTGAAGCTTTCTTT. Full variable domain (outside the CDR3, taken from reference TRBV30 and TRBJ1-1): SQTIHQWPATLVQPVGSPLSLECTVEGTSNPNLYWYRQAAGRGLQLLFYSVGIGQISSEVPQNLSASRPQDRQFILSSKKLLLSDSGFYLCAWSPRTHSYTEAFFGQGTRLTVV.

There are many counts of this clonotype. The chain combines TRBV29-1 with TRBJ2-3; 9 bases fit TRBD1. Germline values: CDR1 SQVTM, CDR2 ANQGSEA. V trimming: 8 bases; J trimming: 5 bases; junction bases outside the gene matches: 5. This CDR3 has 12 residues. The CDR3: CSIGQGKDTQYF. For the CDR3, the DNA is TGCAGCATAGGACAGGGGAAAGATACGCAGTATTTT.

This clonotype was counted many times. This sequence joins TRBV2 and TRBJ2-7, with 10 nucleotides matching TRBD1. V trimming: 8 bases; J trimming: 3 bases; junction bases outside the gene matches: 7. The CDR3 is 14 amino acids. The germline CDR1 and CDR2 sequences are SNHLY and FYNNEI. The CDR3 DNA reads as TGTGCCAGCGGGCGGGACAGGGGAGTCTACGAGCAGTACTTC. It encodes CASGRDRGVYEQYF.

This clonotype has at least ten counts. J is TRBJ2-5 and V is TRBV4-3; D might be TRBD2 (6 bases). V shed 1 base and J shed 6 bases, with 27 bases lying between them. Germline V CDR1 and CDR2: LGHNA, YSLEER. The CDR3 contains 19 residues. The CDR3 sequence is CASSQGIVWREESLQTQYF. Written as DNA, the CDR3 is TGCGCCAGCAGCCAAGGAATAGTGTGGAGGGAGGAAAGTTTGCAGACCCAGTACTTC.

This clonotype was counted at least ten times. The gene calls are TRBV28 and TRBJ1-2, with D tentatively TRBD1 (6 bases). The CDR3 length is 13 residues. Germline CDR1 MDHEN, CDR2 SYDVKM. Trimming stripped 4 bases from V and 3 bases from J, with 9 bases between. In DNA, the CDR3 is TGTGCCAGCAGTTGGGGGGCGTACTATGGCTACACCTTC. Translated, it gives CASSWGAYYGYTF.

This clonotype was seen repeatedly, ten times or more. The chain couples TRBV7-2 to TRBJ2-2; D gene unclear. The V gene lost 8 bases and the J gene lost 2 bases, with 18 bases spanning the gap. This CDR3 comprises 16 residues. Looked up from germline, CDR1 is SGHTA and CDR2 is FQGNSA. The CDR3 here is CASGTHTRDNTGELFF. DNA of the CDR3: TGTGCCAGCGGTACACACACAAGAGATAACACCGGGGAGCTGTTTTTT.

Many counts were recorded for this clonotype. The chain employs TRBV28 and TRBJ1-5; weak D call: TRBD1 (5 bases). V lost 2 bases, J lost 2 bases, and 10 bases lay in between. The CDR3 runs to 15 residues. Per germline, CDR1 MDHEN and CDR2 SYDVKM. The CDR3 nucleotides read TGTGCCAGCAGTTTAGGGGCGAAGGGCAATCAGCCCCAGCATTTT. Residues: CASSLGAKGNQPQHF.

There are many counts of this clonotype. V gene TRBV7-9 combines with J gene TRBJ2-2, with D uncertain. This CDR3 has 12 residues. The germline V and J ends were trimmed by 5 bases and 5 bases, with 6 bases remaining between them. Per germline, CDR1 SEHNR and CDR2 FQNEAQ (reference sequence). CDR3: CASSLQTGELFF. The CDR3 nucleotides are TGTGCCAGCAGCCTACAGACCGGGGAGCTGTTTTTT.

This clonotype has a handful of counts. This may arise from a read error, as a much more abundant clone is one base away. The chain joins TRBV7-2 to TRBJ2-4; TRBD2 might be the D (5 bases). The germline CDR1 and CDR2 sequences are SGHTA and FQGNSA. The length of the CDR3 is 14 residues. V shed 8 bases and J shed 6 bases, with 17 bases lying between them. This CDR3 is CASRRAGITNIQYF. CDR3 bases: TGTGCCAGCCGCCGAGCCGGGATTACAAACATTCAGTACTTC.

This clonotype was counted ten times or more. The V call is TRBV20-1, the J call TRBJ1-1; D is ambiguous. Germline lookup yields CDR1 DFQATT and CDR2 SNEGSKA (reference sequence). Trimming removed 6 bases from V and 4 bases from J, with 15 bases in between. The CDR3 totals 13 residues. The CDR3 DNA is TGCAGTGCCTTCATAGGGAAGGGCACTGAAGCTTTCTTT. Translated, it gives CSAFIGKGTEAFF.

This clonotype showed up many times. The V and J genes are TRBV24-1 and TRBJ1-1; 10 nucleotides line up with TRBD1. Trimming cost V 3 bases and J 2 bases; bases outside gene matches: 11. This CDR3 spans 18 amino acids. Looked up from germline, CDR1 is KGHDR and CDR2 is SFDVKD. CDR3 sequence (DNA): TGTGCCACCAGTGATCAAACCGGGACAGGGGCCCCAAACACTGAAGCTTTCTTT. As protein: CATSDQTGTGAPNTEAFF.

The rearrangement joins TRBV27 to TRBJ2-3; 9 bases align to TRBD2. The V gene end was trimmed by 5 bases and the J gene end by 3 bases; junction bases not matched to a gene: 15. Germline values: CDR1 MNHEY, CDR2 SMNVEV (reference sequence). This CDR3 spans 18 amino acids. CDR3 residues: CASSRTSERALSTDTQYF. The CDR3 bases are TGTGCCAGCAGTCGGACTAGCGAGAGGGCCCTGTCAACAGATACGCAGTATTTT.

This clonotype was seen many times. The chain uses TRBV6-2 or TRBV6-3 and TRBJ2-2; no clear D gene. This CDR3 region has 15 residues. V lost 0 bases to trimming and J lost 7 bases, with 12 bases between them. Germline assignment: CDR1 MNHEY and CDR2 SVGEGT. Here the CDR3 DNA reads TGTGCCAGCAGTTACTCATGGGGAAGTAGCGGGGAGCTGTTTTTT. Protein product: CASSYSWGSSGELFF.

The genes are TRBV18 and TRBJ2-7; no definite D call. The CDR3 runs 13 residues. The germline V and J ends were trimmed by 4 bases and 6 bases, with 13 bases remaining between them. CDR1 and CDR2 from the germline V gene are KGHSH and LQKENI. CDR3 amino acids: CASSQGMEREQYF. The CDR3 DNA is TGTGCCAGCTCACAGGGTATGGAACGCGAGCAGTACTTC.

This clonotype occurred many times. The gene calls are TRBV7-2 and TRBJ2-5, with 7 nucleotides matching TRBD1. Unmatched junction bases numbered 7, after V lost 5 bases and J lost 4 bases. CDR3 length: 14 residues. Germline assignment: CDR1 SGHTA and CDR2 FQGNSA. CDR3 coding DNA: TGTGCCAGCAGCACGCGACAGGGTCGAGAGACCCAGTACTTC. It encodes CASSTRQGRETQYF.

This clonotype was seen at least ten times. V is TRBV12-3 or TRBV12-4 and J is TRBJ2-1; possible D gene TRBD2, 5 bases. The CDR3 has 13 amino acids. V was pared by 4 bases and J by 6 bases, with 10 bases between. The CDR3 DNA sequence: TGTGCCAGCAGTTACCCGGGAAGCAATGAGCAGTTCTTC. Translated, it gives CASSYPGSNEQFF.

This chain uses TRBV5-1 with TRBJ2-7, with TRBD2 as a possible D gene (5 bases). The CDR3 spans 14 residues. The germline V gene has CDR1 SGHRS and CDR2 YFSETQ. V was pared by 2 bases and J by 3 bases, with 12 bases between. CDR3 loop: CASSLDSAYYEQYF. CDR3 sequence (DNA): TGCGCCAGCAGCTTAGATAGCGCCTACTACGAGCAGTACTTC.

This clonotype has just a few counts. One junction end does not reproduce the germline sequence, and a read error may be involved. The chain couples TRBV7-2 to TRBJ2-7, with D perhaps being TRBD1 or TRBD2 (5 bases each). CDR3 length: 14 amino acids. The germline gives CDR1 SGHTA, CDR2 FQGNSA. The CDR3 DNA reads TGTGCCAGCGCCGAAAAAAGGGGAGCCTACGGGCAGTACTTC. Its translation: CASAEKRGAYGQYF.